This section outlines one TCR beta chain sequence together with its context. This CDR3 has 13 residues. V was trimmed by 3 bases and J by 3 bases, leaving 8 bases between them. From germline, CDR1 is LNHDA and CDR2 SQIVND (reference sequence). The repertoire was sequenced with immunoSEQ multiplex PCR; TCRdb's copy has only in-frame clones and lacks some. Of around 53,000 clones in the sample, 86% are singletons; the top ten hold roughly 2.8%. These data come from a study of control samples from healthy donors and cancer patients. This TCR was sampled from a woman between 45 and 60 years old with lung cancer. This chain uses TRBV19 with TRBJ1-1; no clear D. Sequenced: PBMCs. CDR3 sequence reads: CASSMGIYTEAFF. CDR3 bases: TGTGCCAGTAGTATGGGCATCTACACTGAAGCTTTCTTT.